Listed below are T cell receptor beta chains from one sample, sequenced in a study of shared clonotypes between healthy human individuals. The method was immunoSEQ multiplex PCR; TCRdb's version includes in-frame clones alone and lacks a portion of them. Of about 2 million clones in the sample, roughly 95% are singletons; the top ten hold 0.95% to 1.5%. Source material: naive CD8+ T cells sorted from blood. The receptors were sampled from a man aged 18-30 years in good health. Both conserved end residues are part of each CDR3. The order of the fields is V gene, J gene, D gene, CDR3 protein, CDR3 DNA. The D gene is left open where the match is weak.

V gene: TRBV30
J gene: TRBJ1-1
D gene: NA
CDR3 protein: CAWSPQGIEAFF
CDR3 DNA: TGTGCCTGGAGTCCTCAGGGAATTGAAGCTTTCTTT

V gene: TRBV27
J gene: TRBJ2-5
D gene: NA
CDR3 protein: CASSAAVDWETQYF
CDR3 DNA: TGTGCCAGCAGTGCGGCGGTGGATTGGGAGACCCAGTACTTC

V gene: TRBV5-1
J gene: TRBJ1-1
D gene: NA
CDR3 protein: CASSLASKTEAFF
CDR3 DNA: TGCGCCAGCAGCTTGGCCAGTAAAACTGAAGCTTTCTTT

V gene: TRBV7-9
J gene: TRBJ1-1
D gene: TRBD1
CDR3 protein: CALAWTGTEAFF
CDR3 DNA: TGTGCCCTGGCGTGGACAGGGACTGAAGCTTTCTTT

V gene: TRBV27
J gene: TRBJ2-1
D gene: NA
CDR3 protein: CASIGFGPYNEQFF
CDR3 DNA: TGTGCCAGCATAGGTTTCGGACCCTACAATGAGCAGTTCTTC

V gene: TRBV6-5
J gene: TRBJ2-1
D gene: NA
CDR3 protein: CASRGRDSLYNEQFF
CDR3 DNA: TGTGCCAGCAGGGGCCGGGACTCTCTTTACAATGAGCAGTTCTTC

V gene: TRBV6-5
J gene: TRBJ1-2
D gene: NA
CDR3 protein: CASSPGMGLHGYTF
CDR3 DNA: TGTGCCAGCAGTCCCGGTATGGGTTTGCATGGCTACACCTTC

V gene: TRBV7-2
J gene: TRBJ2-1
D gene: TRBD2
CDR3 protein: CASSLALRLADPNEQFF
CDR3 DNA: TGTGCCAGCAGCTTAGCGCTCCGGCTAGCGGATCCTAATGAGCAGTTCTTC

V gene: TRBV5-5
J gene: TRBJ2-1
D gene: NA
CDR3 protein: CASSLDLRPSRGNEQFF
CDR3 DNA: TGTGCCAGCAGCTTGGATTTACGACCTTCACGGGGCAATGAGCAGTTCTTC

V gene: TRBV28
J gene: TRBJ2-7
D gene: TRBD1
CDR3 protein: CASSSGPGTGNYEQYF
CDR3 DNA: TGTGCCAGCAGTTCCGGACCCGGGACAGGGAATTACGAGCAGTACTTC

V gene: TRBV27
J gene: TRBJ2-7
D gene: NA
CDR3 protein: CASSFSGSEQYF
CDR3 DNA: TGTGCCAGCAGTTTCTCAGGTTCCGAGCAGTACTTC

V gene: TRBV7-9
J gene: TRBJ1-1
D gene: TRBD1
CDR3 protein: CASSPTTGSKTEAFF
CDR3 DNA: TGTGCCAGCAGCCCCACGACAGGGAGTAAAACTGAAGCTTTCTTT

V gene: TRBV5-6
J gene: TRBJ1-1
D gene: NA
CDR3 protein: CASSLIVGGKNTEAFF
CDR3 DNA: TGTGCCAGCAGCTTGATCGTGGGGGGAAAGAACACTGAAGCTTTCTTT

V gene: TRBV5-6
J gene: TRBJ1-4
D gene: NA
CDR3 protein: CASSWGADSGEKLFF
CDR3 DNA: TGTGCCAGCAGCTGGGGGGCGGACTCTGGTGAAAAACTGTTTTTT

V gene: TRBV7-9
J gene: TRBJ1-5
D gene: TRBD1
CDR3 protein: CASSLAGQGDQPQHF
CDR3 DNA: TGTGCCAGCAGCTTAGCGGGACAGGGGGACCAGCCCCAGCATTTT

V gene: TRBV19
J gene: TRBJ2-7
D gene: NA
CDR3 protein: CATRPGHTYEQYF
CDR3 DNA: TGTGCCACTAGACCGGGACACACCTACGAGCAGTACTTC

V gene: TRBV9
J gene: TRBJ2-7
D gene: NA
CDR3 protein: CASSVEVGSYEQYF
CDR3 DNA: TGTGCCAGCAGCGTAGAAGTAGGGTCCTACGAGCAGTACTTC